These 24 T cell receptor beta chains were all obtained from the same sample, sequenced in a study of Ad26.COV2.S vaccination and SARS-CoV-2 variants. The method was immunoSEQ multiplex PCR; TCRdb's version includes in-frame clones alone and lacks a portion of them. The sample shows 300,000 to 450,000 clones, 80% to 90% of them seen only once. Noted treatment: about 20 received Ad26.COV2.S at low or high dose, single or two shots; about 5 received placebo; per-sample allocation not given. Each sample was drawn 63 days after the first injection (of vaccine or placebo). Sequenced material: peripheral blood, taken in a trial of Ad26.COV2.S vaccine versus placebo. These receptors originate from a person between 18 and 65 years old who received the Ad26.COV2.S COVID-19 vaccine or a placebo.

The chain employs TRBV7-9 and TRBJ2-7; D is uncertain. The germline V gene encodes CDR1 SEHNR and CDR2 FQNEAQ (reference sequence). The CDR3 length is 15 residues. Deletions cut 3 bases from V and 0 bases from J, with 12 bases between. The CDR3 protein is CASSFGQGSSYEQYF. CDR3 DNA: TGTGCCAGCAGCTTCGGTCAAGGAAGCTCCTACGAGCAGTACTTC.

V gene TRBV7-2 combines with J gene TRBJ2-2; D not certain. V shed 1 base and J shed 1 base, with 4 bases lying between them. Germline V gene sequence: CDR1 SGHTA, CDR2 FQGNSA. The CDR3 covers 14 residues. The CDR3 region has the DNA TGTGCCAGCAGCTTAGGAGGGAACACCGGGGAGCTGTTTTTT. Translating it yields CASSLGGNTGELFF.

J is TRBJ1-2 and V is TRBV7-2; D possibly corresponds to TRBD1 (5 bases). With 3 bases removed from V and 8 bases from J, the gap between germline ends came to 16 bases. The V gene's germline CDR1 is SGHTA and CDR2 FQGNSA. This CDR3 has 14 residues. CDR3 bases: TGTGCCAGCAGCTTCGGACAAAACGTTCGGGGCTACACCTTC. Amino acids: CASSFGQNVRGYTF.

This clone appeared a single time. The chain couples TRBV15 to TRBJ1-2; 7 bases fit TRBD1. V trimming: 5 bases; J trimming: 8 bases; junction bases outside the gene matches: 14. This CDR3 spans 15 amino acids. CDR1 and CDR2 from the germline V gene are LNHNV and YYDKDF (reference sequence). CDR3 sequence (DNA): TGTGCCACCAGCGAGTGGGGAGGGGGCGCCGGGGGCTACACCTTC. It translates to CATSEWGGGAGGYTF. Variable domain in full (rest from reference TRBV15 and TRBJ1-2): DAMVIQNPRYQVTQFGKPVTLSCSQTLNHNVMYWYQQKSSQAPKLLFHYYDKDFNNEADTPDNFQSRRPNTSFCFLDIRSPGLGDTAMYLCATSEWGGGAGGYTFGSGTRLTVV.

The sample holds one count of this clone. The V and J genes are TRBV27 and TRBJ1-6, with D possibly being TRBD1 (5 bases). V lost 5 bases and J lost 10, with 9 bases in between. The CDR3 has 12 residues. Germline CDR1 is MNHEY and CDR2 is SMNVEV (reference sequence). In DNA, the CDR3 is TGTGCCAGCAGTGCCCGGGGCTCACCCCTCCACTTT. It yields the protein CASSARGSPLHF.

The CDR3 sequence: CASSSGRGGGNSPLHF. CDR3 nucleotide sequence: TGTGCCAGCAGTTCGGGTCGGGGGGGTGGTAATTCACCCCTCCACTTT. The chain has TRBV2 and TRBJ1-6; D possibly corresponds to TRBD1 (5 bases). The V end was cut by 5 bases, the J end by 6 bases, with 17 bases between. The CDR3 has 16 residues. From germline, CDR1 is SNHLY and CDR2 FYNNEI.

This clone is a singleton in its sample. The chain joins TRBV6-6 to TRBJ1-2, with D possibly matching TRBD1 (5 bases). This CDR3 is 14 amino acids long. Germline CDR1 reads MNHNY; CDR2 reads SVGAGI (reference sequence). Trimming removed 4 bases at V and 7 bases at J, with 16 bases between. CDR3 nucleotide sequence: TGTGCCAGCAGTTCCCCGGGGAGTCAGGGTGGCTACACCTTC. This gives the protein CASSSPGSQGGYTF.

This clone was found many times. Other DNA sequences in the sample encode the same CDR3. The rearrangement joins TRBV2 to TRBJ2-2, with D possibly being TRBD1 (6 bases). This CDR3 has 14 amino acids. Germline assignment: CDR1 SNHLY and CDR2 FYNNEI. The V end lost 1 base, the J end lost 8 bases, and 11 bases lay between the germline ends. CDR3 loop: CASSEVGGMGELFF. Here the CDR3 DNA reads TGTGCCAGCAGTGAAGTAGGGGGAATGGGGGAGCTGTTTTTT.

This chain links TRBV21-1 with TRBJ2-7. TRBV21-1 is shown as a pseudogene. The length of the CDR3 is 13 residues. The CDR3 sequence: CASSKARSYEQYF. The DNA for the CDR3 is TGTGCCAGCAGCAAAGCGCGCAGCTACGAGCAGTACTTC.

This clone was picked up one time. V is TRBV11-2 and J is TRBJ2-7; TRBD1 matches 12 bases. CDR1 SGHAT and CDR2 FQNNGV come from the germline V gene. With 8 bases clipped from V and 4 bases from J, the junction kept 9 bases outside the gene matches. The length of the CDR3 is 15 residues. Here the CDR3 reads CASFRGTGGGYEQYF. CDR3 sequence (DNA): TGTGCCAGCTTCCGAGGGACAGGGGGCGGGTACGAGCAGTACTTC.

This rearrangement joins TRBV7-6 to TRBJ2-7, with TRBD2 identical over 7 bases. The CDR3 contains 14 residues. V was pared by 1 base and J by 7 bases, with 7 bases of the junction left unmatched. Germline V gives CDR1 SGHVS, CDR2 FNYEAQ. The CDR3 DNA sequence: TGTGCCAGCAGCTTAGAGGGAGGGCCGGGGGAGCAGTACTTC. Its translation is CASSLEGGPGEQYF.

Here the CDR3 DNA reads TGCAGTGCTAGTAGGGTGGGCACTGAAGCTTTCTTT. Translation: CSASRVGTEAFF. The chain is built from TRBV20-1 and TRBJ1-1; no definite D call. Germline V gives CDR1 DFQATT, CDR2 SNEGSKA (reference sequence). This CDR3 region has 12 residues. V gave up 3 bases and J gave up 4 bases, with 9 bases separating them.

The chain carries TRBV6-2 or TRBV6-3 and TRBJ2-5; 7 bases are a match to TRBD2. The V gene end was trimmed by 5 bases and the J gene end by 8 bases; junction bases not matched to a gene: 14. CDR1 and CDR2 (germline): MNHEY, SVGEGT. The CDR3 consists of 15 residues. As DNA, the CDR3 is TGTGCCAGCAGTCCCGGGTTAAGCGGGGCTACTACCCAGTACTTC. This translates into CASSPGLSGATTQYF.

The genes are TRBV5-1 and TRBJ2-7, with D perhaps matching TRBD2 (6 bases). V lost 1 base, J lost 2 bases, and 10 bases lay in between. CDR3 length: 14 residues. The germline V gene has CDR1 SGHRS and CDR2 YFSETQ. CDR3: CASSLQGGAYEQYF. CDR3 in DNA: TGCGCCAGCAGCTTGCAGGGAGGTGCCTACGAGCAGTACTTC. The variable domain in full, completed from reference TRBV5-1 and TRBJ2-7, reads KAGVTQTPRYLIKTRGQQVTLSCSPISGHRSVSWYQQTPGQGLQFLFEYFSETQRNKGNFPGRFSGRQFSNSRSEMNVSTLELGDSALYLCASSLQGGAYEQYFGPGTRLTVT.

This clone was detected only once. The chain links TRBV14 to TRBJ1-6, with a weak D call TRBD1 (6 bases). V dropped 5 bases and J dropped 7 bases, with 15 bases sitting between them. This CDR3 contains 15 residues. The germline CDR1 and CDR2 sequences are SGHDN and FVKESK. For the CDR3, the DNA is TGTGCCAGCAGCGCTATCAGGGGAACGAATTCACCCCTCCACTTT. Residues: CASSAIRGTNSPLHF.

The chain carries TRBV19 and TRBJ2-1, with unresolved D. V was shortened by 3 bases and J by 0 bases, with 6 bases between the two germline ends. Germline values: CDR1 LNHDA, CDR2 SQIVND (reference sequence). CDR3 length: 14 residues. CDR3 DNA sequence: TGTGCCAGTAGTATCGACGGCTCCTACAATGAGCAGTTCTTC. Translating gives CASSIDGSYNEQFF.

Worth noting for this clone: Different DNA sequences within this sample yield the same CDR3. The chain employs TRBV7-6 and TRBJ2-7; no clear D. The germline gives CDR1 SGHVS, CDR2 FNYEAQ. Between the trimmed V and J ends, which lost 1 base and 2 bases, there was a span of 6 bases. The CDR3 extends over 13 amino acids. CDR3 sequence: CASSLGRTYEQYF. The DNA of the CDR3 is TGTGCCAGCAGCTTAGGACGGACCTACGAGCAGTACTTC.

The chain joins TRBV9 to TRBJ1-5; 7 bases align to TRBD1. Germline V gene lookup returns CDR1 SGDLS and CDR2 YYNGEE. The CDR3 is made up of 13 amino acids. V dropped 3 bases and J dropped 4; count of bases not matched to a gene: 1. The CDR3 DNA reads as TGTGCCAGCAGCGCGACAGGGAATCAGCCCCAGCATTTT. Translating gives CASSATGNQPQHF.

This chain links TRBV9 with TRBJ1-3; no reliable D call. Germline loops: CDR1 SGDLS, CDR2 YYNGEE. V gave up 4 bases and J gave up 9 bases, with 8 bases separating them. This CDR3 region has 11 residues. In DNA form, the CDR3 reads TGTGCCAGCAGCACCCTGGGCACCATATATTTT. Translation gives CASSTLGTIYF.

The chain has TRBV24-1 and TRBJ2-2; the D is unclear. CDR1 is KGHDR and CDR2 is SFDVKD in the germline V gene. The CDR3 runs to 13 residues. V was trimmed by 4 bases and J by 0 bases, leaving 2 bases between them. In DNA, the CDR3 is TGTGCCACCAGTGAAACGAACACCGGGGAGCTGTTTTTT. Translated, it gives CATSETNTGELFF.

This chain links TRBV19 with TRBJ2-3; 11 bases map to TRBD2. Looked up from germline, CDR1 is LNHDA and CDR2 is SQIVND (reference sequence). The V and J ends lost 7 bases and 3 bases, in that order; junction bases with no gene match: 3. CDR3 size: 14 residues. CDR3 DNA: TGTGCCAGTAAGCTAGCGGGAGGAACAGATACGCAGTATTTT. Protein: CASKLAGGTDTQYF.

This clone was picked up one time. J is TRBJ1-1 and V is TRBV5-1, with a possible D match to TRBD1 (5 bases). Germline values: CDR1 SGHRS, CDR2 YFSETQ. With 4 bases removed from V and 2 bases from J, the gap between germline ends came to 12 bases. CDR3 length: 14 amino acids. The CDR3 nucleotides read TGCGCCAGCAGCGTCCCCGGGACCAACACTGAAGCTTTCTTT. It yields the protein CASSVPGTNTEAFF.

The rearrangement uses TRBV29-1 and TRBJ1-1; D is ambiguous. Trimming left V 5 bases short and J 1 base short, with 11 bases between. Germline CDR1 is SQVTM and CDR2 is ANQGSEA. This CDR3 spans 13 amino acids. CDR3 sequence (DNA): TGCAGCGTTCAGCGGGAAAGGAACACTGAAGCTTTCTTT. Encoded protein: CSVQRERNTEAFF.

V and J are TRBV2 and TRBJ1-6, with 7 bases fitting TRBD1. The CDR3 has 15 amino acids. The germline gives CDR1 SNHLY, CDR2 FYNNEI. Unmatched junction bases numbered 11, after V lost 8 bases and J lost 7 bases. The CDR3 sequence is CASGEQGLANSPLHF. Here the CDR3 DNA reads TGTGCCAGCGGAGAACAGGGGTTAGCCAATTCACCCCTCCACTTT.